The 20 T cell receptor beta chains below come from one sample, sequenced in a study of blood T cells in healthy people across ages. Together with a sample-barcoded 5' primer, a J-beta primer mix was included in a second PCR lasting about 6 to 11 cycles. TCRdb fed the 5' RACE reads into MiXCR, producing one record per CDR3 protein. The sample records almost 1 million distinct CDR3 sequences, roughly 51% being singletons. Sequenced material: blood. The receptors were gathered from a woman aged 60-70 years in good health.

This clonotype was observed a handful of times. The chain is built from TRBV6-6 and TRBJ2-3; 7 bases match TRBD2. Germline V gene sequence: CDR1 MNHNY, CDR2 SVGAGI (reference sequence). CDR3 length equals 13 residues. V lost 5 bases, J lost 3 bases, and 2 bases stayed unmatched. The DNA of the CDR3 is TGTGCCAGCAGTGGGCGGGAGACAGATACGCAGTATTTT. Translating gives CASSGRETDTQYF.

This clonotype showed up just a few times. The CDR3, as DNA: TGCAGCGTCATGAGGGAGAGGGCATCTGGGGCCAACGTCCTGACTTTC. It encodes CSVMRERASGANVLTF. The chain uses TRBV29-1 and TRBJ2-6; tentatively, D is TRBD2 (5 bases). The germline V and J ends were trimmed by 6 bases and 1 base, with 16 bases remaining between them. CDR1 SQVTM and CDR2 ANQGSEA come from the germline V gene. CDR3 length: 16 residues.

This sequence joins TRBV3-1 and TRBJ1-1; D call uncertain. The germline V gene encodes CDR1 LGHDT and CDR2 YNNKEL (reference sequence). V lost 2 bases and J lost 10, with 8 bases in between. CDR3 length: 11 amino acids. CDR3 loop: CASSQWSIAFF. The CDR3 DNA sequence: TGTGCCAGCAGCCAATGGTCGATAGCTTTCTTT.

The DNA for the CDR3 is TGTGCCACCAGAAGACCACCTTTCACAGATACGCAGTATTTT. Its protein is CATRRPPFTDTQYF. V gene TRBV6-2 or TRBV6-3 combines with J gene TRBJ2-3; no clear D gene. Trimming removed 10 bases at V and 2 bases at J, with 16 bases between. The V gene's germline CDR1 is MNHEY and CDR2 SVGEGT. This CDR3 has 14 residues.

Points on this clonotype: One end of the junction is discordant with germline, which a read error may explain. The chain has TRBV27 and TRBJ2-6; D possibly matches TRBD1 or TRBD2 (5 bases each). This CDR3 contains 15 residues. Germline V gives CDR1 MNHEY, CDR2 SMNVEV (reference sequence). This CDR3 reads CASSLGVAGANVPTF. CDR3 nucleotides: TGTGCCAGCAGTTTAGGGGTAGCCGGGGCCAACGTCCCGACTTTC.

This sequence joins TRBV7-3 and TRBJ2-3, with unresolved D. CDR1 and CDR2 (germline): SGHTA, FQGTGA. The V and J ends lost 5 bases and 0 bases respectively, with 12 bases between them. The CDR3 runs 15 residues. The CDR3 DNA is TGTGCCAGCAGCGTAAGCCCCATAAGCACAGATACGCAGTATTTT. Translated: CASSVSPISTDTQYF.

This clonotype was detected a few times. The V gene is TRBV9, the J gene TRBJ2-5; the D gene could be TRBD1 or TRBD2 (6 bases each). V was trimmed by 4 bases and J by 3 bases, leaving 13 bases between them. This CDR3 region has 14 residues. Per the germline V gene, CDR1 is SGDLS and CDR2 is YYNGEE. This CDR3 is CASSPRGREETQYF. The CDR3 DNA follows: TGTGCCAGCAGCCCCCGGGGGCGGGAAGAGACCCAGTACTTC.

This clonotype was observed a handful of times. DNA for the CDR3: TGTGCCAGCAGCTCCCGTCGTAAATCTTACGAGCAGTACTTC. Its protein is CASSSRRKSYEQYF. The chain recombines TRBV7-9 with TRBJ2-5, with no clear D. The J call may be mistaken, given a closer DNA end match to TRBJ2-7. CDR1 and CDR2 (germline): SEHNR, FQNEAQ (reference sequence). CDR3 length: 14 amino acids.

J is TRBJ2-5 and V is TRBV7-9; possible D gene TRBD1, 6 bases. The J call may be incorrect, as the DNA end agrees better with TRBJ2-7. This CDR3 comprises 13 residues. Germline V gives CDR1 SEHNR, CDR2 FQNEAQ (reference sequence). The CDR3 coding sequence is TGTGCCAGCAGCCGAAAGACAGGCTACGAGCAGTACTTC. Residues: CASSRKTGYEQYF.

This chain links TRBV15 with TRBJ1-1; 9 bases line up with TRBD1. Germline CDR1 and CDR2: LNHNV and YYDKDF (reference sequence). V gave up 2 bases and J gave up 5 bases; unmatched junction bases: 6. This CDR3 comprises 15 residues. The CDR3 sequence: CATSRQQGAGTEAFF. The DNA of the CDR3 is TGTGCCACCAGCAGACAACAGGGGGCCGGGACTGAAGCTTTCTTT.

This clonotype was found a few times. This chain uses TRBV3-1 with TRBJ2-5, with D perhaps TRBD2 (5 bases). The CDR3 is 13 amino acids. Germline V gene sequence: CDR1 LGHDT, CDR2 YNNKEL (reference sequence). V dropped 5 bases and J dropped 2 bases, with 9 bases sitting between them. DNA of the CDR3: TGTGCCAGCAGCGAACGGGAACAAGAGACCCAGTACTTC. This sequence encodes CASSEREQETQYF.

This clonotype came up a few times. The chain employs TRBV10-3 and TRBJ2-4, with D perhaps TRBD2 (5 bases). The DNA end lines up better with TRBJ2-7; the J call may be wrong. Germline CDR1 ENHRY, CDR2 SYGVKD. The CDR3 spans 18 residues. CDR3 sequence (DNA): TGTGCCATCAAAGGTGAACCCGGGAAGACGGGAAAGTCCTACGAGCAGTACTTC. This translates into CAIKGEPGKTGKSYEQYF.

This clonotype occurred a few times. CDR3: CASSYGGGDEQFF. The CDR3 bases are TGCGCCAGCAGCTATGGAGGGGGCGATGAGCAGTTCTTC. This sequence joins TRBV4-1 and TRBJ2-1; tentatively, D is TRBD1 (7 bases). Germline CDR1 MGHRA, CDR2 YSYEKL. V lost 5 bases and J 8 bases, leaving 13 bases between the germline ends. This CDR3 spans 13 amino acids.

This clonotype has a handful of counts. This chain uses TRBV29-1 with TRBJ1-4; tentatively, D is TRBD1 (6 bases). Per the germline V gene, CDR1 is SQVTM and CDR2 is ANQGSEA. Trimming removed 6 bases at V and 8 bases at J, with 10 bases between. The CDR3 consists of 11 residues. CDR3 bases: TGCAGCGTCAATGACAGGGAAAAACTGTTTTTT. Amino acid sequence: CSVNDREKLFF.

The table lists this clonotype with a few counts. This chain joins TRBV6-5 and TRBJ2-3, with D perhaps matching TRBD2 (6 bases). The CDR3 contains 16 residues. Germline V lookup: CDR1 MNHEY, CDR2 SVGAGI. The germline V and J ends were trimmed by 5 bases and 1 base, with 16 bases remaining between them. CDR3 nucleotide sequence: TGTGCCAGCAGTCCCTCGCGCGGGGCTCGCACAGATACGCAGTATTTT. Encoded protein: CASSPSRGARTDTQYF.

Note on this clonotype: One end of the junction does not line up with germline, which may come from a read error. The CDR3 sequence: CASRLGDSTYNSPLHF. The CDR3 DNA sequence: TGCGCCAGCAGGTTGGGGGACAGCACCTATAATTCACCCCTCCACTTT. This rearrangement joins TRBV5-1 to TRBJ1-6; TRBD1 matches at 7 bases. The CDR3 has 16 amino acids. Germline-derived CDR1 and CDR2 are SGHRS and YFSETQ.

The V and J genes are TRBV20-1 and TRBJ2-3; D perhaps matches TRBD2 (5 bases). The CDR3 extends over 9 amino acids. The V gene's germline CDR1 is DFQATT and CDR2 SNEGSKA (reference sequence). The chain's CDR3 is CSPGGQQYF. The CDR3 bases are TGCAGCCCTGGAGGCCAGCAGTATTTT.

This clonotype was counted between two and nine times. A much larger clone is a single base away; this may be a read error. The CDR3 reads CATDGRIPREQYF. In DNA, the CDR3 is TGTGCCACAGATGGGCGGATCCCGAGGGAGCAGTACTTC. The V and J genes are TRBV6-5 and TRBJ2-4; tentatively, D is TRBD2 (5 bases). The CDR3 extends over 13 amino acids. Germline V gives CDR1 MNHEY, CDR2 SVGAGI. Trimming cost V 10 bases and J 13 bases, with 23 bases left between them.

The CDR3 sequence: CASSAWTATDTQYF. CDR3 DNA sequence: TGTGCCAGCAGTGCCTGGACAGCCACAGATACGCAGTATTTT. The V call is TRBV6-1, the J call TRBJ2-3; tentative D call: TRBD1 (6 bases). The V and J ends lost 4 bases and 2 bases respectively, with 10 bases between them. Germline-derived CDR1 and CDR2 are MNHNS and SASEGT. CDR3 length equals 14 residues.

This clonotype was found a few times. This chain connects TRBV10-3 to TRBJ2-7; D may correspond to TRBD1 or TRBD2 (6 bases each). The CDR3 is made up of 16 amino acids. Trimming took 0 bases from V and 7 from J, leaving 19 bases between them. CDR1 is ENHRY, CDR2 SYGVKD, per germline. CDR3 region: CAISESSGGGGEEQYF. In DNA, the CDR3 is TGTGCCATCAGTGAGTCGTCCGGTGGAGGGGGTGAAGAGCAGTACTTC.